A selection of T cell receptor beta chains follows, all from one sample in a study of technical replicates of blood from a handful of donors. Only in-frame clones appear in the TCRdb table, and some are missing; sequencing was by immunoSEQ multiplex PCR. This sample yields about 81,000 clones, of which approximately 96% are seen a single time; around 0.2% belongs to the top ten. The sample taken for sequencing was T cells isolated from PBMCs. The receptors originated from a human donor in good health. Each CDR3 is given without its conserved first and last residue.

V gene	J gene	CDR3 protein
TRBV5-4	TRBJ1-4	ASSQLQGREKLF
TRBV5-6	TRBJ2-7	ASSLGLAGGGEQY
TRBV29-1	TRBJ2-7	SVGDLSYEQY
TRBV5-4	TRBJ1-6	ASSLGQGGSPLH
TRBV6-5	TRBJ1-5	ASRTGLGQPQH
TRBV10-1	TRBJ1-2	ASSDSLGYGYT
TRBV4-2	TRBJ2-3	ASSQPQGWDTDTQY
TRBV5-1	TRBJ2-5	ASSLAPGGETQY
TRBV9	TRBJ2-7	ASSAGKSYEQY
TRBV10-1	TRBJ2-1	ASSVTSGYNEQF
TRBV29-1	TRBJ2-5	SVEDRGVETQY
TRBV9	TRBJ2-1	ASSKTSAAPYNEQF
TRBV2	TRBJ1-1	ASRSDVNTEAF
TRBV5-6	TRBJ2-5	ASARLRTRQETQY
TRBV6-5	TRBJ2-6	ASSSQGSGANVLT
TRBV11-2	TRBJ2-4	ASSGLAGSAKNIQY
TRBV5-5	TRBJ1-5	ASSSGWNQPQH
TRBV7-3	TRBJ1-2	ASSYVGSGNGYT
TRBV11-3	TRBJ2-7	ASSLGLAGGGEQY
TRBV28	TRBJ2-1	ASSLWGEGNEQF
TRBV28	TRBJ2-7	ASENRDRGYEQY
TRBV11-2	TRBJ2-3	ASSLVLLAGVTDTQY
TRBV4-1	TRBJ1-5	ASSHTGSRGSGNQPQH
TRBV7-8	TRBJ2-3	ASSFRTSGRITDTQY
TRBV2	TRBJ1-1	ASSNDRGTAEAF
TRBV7-9	TRBJ1-1	ASTPQNPLGHRGSEAF
TRBV5-4	TRBJ2-7	ASSPYAGGTYEQY
TRBV6-5	TRBJ2-3	ASSYSSGGDTQY
TRBV29-1	TRBJ2-7	SVEVAGGNYEQY